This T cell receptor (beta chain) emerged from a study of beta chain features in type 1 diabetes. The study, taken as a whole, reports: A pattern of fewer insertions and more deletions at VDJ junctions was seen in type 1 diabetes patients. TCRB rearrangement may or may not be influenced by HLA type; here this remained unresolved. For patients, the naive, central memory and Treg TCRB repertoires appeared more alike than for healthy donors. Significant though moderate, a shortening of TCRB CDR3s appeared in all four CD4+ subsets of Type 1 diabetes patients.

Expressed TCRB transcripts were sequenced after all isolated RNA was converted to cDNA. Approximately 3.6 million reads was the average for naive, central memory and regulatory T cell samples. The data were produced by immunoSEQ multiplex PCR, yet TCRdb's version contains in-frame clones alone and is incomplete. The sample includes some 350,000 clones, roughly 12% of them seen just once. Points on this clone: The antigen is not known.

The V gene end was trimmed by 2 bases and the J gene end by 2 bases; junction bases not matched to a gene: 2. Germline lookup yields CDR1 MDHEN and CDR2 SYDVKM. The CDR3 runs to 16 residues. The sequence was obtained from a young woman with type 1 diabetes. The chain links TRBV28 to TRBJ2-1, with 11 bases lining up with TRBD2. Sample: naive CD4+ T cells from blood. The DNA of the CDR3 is TGTGCCAGCAGTTTAACTAGCGGGAGTGCCTACAATGAGCAGTTCTTC. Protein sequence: CASSLTSGSAYNEQFF.